The clone carrying this TCR beta chain was detected only a few times. Its antigen is unidentified. The data derive from a study of CD4+ T cells in melanoma. Study observations and caveats: Diverse differentiation states were reported for melanoma neoantigen-specific CD4+ T cells. CD8+ T cell, macrophage and B cell function reportedly correlated with neoantigen-specific CD4+ T cells.

Method: immunoSEQ multiplex PCR; TCRdb's copy keeps in-frame clones and lacks some. The sample has 110,000 to 150,000 clones; about 90% are singletons. V lost 3 bases and J lost 8, with 16 bases in between. The CDR3 loop spans 14 amino acids. Germline V gene sequence: CDR1 SEHNR, CDR2 FQNEAQ (reference sequence). The rearrangement links TRBV7-9 to TRBJ1-2; D gene ambiguous. This sequence was found in a human donor with melanoma. The CDR3 loop is CASSLDSPSGGYTF. The CDR3, as DNA: TGTGCCAGCAGCTTGGACTCCCCATCCGGGGGCTACACCTTC.